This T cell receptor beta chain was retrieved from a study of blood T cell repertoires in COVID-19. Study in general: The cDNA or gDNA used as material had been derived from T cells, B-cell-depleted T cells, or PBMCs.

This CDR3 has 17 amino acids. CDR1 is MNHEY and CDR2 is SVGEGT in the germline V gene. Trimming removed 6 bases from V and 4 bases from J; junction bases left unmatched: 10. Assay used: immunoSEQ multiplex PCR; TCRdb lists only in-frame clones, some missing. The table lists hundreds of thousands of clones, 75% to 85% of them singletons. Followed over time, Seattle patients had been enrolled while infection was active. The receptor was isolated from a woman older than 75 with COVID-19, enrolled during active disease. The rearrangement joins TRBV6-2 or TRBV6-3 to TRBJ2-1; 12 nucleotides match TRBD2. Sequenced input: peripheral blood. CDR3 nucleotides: TGTGCCAGCAGCCACCGTCTAGCGGGAGGGGGGTACAATGAGCAGTTCTTC. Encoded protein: CASSHRLAGGGYNEQFF.